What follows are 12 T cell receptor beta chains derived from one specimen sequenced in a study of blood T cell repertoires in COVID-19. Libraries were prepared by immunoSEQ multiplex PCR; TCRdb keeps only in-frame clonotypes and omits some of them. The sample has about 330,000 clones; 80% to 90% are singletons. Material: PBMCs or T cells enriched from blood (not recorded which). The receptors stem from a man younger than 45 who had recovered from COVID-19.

The CDR3 bases are TGCGCCAGCAGCTCACTGTTTGATTCTGGGGCCAACGTCCTGACTTTC. Translating it yields CASSSLFDSGANVLTF. The chain joins TRBV5-1 to TRBJ2-6; no clear D. V gave up 3 bases and J gave up 1 base, with 11 bases separating them. The germline gives CDR1 SGHRS, CDR2 YFSETQ. CDR3 length: 16 amino acids.

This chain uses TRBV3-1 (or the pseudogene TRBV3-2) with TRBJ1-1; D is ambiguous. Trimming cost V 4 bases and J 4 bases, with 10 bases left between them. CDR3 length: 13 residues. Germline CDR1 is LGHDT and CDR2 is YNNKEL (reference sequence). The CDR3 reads CASSPDTVTEAFF. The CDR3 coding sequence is TGTGCCAGCAGCCCCGATACGGTCACTGAAGCTTTCTTT.

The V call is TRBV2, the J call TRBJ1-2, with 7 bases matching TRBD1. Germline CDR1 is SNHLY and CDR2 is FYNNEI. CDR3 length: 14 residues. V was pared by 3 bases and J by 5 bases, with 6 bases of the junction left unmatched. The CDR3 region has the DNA TGTGCCAGCAGTGAGACAGGGTTTTCATATGGCTACACCTTC. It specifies CASSETGFSYGYTF.

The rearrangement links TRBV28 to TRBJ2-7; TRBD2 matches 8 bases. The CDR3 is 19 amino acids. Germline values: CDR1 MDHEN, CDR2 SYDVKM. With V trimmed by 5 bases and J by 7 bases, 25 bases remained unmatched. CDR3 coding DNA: TGTGCCAGCAGTCCCACCGGGCCGGGACGGGGGGGGCCCCTTGGGGAGCAGTACTTC. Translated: CASSPTGPGRGGPLGEQYF.

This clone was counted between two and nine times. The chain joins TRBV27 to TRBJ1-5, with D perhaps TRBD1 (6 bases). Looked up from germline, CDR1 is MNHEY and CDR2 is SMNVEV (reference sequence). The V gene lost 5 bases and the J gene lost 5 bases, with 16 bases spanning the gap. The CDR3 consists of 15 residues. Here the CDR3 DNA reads TGTGCCAGCAGTAGGGGGTGGGGGGGCGATCAGCCCCAGCATTTT. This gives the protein CASSRGWGGDQPQHF.

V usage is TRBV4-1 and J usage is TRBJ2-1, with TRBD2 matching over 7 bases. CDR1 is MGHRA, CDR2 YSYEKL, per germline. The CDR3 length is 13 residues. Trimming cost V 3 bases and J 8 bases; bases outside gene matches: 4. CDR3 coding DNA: TGCGCCAGCAGCCATGCGAGCGGGGATGAGCAGTTCTTC. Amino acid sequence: CASSHASGDEQFF.

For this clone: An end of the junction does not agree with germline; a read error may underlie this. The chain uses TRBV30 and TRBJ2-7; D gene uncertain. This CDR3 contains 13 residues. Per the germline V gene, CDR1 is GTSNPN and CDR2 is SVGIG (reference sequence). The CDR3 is CAWGVTPNYEQYF. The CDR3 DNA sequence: TGTGCCTGGGGTGTGACACCGAACTACGAGCAGTACTTC.

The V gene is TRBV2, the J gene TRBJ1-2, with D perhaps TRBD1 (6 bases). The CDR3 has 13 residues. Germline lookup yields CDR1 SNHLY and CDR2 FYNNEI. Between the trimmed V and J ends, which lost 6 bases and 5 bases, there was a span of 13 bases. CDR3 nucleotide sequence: TGTGCCAGCAGACTGACAGGTCAATATGGCTACACCTTC. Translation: CASRLTGQYGYTF.

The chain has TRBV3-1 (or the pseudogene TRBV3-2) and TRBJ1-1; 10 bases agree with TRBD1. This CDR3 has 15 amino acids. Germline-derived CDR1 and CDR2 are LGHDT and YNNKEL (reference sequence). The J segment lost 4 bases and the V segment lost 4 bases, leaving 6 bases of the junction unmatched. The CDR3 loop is CASSPLTGGFTEAFF. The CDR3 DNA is TGTGCCAGCAGCCCGCTGACAGGGGGCTTCACTGAAGCTTTCTTT.

The CDR3 bases are TGTGCCAGCAGCTTATCTACAGGCTACGAGCAGTACTTC. This translates into CASSLSTGYEQYF. This chain connects TRBV7-8 to TRBJ2-7, with a tentative D call TRBD1 (5 bases). Trimming stripped 2 bases from V and 3 bases from J, with 8 bases between. The CDR3 runs to 13 residues. Germline V gene data show CDR1 as SGHVS and CDR2 as FQNEAQ. Full variable domain (missing parts from reference TRBV7-8 and TRBJ2-7): GAGVSQSPRYKVAKRGQDVALRCDPISGHVSLFWYQQALGQGPEFLTYFQNEAQLDKSGLPSDRFFAERPEGSVSTLKIQRTQQEDSAVYLCASSLSTGYEQYFGPGTRLTVT.

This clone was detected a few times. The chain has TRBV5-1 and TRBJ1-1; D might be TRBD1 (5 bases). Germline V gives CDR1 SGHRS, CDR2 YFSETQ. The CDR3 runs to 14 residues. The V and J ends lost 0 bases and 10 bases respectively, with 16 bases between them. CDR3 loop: CASSLEGRAGGAFF. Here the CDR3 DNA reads TGCGCCAGCAGCTTGGAAGGCAGGGCCGGTGGAGCTTTCTTT.

CDR3 sequence reads: CATTSAGDPQETQYF. The CDR3 DNA reads TGTGCCACCACCTCAGCGGGGGACCCCCAAGAGACCCAGTACTTC. The chain links TRBV24-1 to TRBJ2-5; 8 bases are shared with TRBD2. The CDR3 length is 15 residues. The junction had 8 bases not matched to a gene; V was cut back by 8 bases and J by 1 base. The germline V gene has CDR1 KGHDR and CDR2 SFDVKD.